This passage covers 6 T cell receptor beta chains from one sample sequenced in a study of graft-versus-host responses after intestinal transplantation. Sequenced by immunoSEQ multiplex PCR; TCRdb stores in-frame clones only, minus some. The table has roughly 110,000 clones, 85% to 95% seen once. The antigens of these receptors remain unknown. Specimen: unstimulated CD8+ T cells sorted from spleen or lymph node cells, collected before transplant. The receptors here all came from a human donor who was the organ donor for an intestinal transplant.

Concerning this clone: Relative to the germline gene, one junction end is altered; a read error may explain this. The gene calls are TRBV27 and TRBJ1-5; 9 bases match TRBD1. The CDR3 covers 14 residues. The germline V gene encodes CDR1 MNHEY and CDR2 SMNVEV (reference sequence). The CDR3 sequence is CAGSPYRGREPQHF. CDR3 nucleotide sequence: TGTGCCGGCAGTCCGTACAGGGGGCGAGAGCCCCAGCATTTT.

The V gene is TRBV6-1, the J gene TRBJ2-7; TRBD2 is a possible D gene (5 bases). Looked up from germline, CDR1 is MNHNS and CDR2 is SASEGT. V was shortened by 1 base and J by 6 bases, with 10 bases between the two germline ends. The CDR3 runs to 13 residues. CDR3 bases: TGTGCCAGCAGTGAAGTGGGAGCGAGCGAGCAGTACTTC. Protein: CASSEVGASEQYF.

As for this clone: Additional DNA sequences in this sample encode the identical CDR3. The chain recombines TRBV5-1 with TRBJ2-7; 12 bases fit TRBD2. Germline values: CDR1 SGHRS, CDR2 YFSETQ. After removal of 4 bases from V and 4 bases from J, the junction contained 6 bases not matched to a gene. The CDR3 is made up of 15 amino acids. CDR3 amino acids: CASSPRLAGAYEQYF. DNA for the CDR3: TGCGCCAGCAGCCCTCGACTAGCGGGAGCATACGAGCAGTACTTC.

The gene calls are TRBV2 and TRBJ2-7, with 9 bases identical to TRBD1. The CDR3 is 16 residues long. CDR1 and CDR2 from the germline V gene are SNHLY and FYNNEI. V dropped 3 bases and J dropped 3; count of bases not matched to a gene: 9. CDR3: CASSEWGQGTYYEQYF. CDR3 coding DNA: TGTGCCAGCAGTGAGTGGGGACAGGGCACTTACTACGAGCAGTACTTC.

The chain has TRBV27 and TRBJ1-1; no definite D call. Trimming cost V 6 bases and J 0 bases, with 14 bases left between them. Germline-derived CDR1 and CDR2 are MNHEY and SMNVEV (reference sequence). The CDR3 is 15 residues long. This chain's CDR3 is CASRKGLALNTEAFF. Written as DNA, the CDR3 is TGTGCCAGCAGAAAAGGGCTAGCTCTGAACACTGAAGCTTTCTTT.

This chain connects TRBV10-3 to TRBJ2-1; D may be TRBD1 (6 bases). The V gene's germline CDR1 is ENHRY and CDR2 SYGVKD. V was trimmed by 6 bases and J by 8 bases, leaving 11 bases between them. The CDR3 is made up of 12 amino acids. Here the CDR3 reads CAIRGEGDEQFF. CDR3 sequence (DNA): TGTGCCATCAGAGGAGAGGGGGATGAGCAGTTCTTC.